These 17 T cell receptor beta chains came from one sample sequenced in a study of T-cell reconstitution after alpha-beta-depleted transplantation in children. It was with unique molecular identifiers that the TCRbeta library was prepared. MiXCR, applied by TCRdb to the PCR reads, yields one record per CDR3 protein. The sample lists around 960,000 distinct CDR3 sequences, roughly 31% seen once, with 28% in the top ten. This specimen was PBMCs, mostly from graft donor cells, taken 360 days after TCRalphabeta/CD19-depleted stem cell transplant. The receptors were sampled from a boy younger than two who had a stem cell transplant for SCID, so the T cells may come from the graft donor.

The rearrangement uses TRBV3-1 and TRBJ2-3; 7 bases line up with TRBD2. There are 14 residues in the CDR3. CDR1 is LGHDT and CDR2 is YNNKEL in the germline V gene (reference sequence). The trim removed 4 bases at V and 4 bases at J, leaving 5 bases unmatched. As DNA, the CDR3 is TGTGCCAGCAGCCTCGAAGCGGGGTCAGATACGCAGTATTTT. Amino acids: CASSLEAGSDTQYF.

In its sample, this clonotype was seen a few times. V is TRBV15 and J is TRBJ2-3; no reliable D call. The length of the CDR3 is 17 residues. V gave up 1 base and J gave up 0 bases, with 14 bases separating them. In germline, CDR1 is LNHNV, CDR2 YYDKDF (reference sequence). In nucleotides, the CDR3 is TGTGCCACCAGCAGAGGTCCGTTGGCAGCTAGCACAGATACGCAGTATTTT. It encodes CATSRGPLAASTDTQYF. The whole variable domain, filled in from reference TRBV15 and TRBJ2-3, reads DAMVIQNPRYQVTQFGKPVTLSCSQTLNHNVMYWYQQKSSQAPKLLFHYYDKDFNNEADTPDNFQSRRPNTSFCFLDIRSPGLGDTAMYLCATSRGPLAASTDTQYFGPGTRLTVL.

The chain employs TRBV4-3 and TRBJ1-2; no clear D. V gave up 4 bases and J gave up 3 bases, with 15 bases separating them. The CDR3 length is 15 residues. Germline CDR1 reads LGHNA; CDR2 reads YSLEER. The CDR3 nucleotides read TGCGCCAGCAGCCTCCGTCGGGCCGGCGACTATGGCTACACCTTC. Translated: CASSLRRAGDYGYTF.

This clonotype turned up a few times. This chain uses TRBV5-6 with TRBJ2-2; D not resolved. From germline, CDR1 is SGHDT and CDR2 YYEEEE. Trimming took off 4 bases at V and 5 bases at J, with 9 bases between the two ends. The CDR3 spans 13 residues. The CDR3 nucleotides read TGTGCCAGCAGCCCCCAGCCAACCGGGGAGCTGTTTTTT. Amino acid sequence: CASSPQPTGELFF.

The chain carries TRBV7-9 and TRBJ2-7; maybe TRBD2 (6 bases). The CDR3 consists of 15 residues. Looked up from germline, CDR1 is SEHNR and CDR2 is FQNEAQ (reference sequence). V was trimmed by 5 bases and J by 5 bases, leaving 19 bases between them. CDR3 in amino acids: CASSRMAGTRNEQYF. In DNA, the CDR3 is TGTGCCAGCAGCCGAATGGCGGGGACCCGTAACGAGCAGTACTTC.

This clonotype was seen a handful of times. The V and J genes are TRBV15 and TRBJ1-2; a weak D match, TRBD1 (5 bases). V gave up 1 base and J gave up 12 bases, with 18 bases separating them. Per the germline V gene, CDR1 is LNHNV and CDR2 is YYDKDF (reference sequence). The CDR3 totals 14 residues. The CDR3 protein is CATSRGAGRPENTF. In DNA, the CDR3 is TGTGCCACCAGCAGAGGGGCAGGGAGGCCAGAGAACACCTTC.

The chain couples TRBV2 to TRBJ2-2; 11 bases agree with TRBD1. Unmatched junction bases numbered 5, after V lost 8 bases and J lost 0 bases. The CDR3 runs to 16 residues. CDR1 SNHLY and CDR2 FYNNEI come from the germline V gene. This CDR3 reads CASRTGGPPNTGELFF. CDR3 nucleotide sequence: TGTGCCAGCCGGACAGGGGGCCCTCCGAACACCGGGGAGCTGTTTTTT.

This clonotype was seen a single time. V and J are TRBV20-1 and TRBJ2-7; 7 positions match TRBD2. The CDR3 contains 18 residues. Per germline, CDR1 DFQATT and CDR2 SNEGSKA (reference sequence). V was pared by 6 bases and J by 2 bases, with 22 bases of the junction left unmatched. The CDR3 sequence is CSAASRGRGVGPAYEQYF. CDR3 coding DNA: TGCAGTGCGGCTAGTAGGGGCCGGGGGGTTGGGCCGGCCTACGAGCAGTACTTC.

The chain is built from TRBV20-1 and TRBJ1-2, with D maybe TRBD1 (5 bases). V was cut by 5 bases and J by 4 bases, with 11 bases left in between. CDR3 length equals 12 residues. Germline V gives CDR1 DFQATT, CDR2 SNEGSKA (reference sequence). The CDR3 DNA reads TGCAGTGCTGGGGGACTTTTCTATGGCTACACCTTC. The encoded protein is CSAGGLFYGYTF.

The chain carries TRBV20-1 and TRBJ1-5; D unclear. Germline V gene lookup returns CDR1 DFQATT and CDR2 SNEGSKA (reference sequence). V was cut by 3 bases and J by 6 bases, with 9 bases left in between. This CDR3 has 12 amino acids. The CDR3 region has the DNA TGCAGTGCTAGTGACGGAACTCAGCCCCAGCATTTT. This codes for CSASDGTQPQHF.

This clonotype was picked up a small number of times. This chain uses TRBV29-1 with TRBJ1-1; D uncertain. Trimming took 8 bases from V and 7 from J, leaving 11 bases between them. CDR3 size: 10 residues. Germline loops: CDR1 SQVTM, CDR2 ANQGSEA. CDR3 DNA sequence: TGCAGCAACTTTGCAAATGAAGCTTTCTTT. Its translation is CSNFANEAFF. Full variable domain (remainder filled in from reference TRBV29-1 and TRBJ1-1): SAVISQKPSRDICQRGTSLTIQCQVDSQVTMMFWYRQQPGQSLTLIATANQGSEATYESGFVIDKFPISRPNLTFSTLTVSNMSPEDSSIYLCSNFANEAFFGQGTRLTVV.

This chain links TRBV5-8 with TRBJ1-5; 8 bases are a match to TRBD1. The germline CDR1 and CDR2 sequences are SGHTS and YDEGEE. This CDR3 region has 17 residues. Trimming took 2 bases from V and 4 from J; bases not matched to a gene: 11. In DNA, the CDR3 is TGTGCCAGCAGCTTTGGACAGGGAGATTGGGAGAATCAGCCCCAGCATTTT. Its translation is CASSFGQGDWENQPQHF.

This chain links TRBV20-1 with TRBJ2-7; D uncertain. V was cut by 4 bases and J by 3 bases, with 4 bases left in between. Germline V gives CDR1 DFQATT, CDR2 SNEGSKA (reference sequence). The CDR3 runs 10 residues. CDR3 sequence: CSAIYYEQYF. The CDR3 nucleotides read TGCAGTGCTATATACTACGAGCAGTACTTC.

The CDR3 coding sequence is TGCAGTGCTAGATCCCTGGGGAGCGGGGGGGGGAATGAGCAGTTCTTC. Encoded protein: CSARSLGSGGGNEQFF. The chain couples TRBV20-1 to TRBJ2-1, with 10 bases matching TRBD2. Losses at the gene ends were 2 bases for V and 7 bases for J; bases not matched to a gene: 11. This CDR3 has 16 amino acids. In germline, CDR1 is DFQATT, CDR2 SNEGSKA (reference sequence).

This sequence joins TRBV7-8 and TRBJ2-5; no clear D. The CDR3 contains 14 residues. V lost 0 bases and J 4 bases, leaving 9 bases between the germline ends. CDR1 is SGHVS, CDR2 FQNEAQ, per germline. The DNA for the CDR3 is TGTGCCAGCAGCTTAGCGCGGTTAGGAGAGACCCAGTACTTC. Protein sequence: CASSLARLGETQYF.

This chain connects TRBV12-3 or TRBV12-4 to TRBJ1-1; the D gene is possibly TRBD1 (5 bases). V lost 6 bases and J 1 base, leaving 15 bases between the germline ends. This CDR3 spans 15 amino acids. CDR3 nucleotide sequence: TGTGCCAGCAGCCGAGGCGGGAGGGGGAACACTGAAGCTTTCTTT. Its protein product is CASSRGGRGNTEAFF.

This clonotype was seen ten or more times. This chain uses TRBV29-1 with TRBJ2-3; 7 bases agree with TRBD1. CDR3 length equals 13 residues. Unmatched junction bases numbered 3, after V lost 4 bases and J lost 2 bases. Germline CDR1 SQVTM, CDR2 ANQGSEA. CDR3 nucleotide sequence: TGCAGCGTTGCAGGACAGGTCACAGATACGCAGTATTTT. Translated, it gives CSVAGQVTDTQYF.